The 27 T cell receptor beta chains below come from one sample, sequenced in a study of T cell repertoires in cytomegalovirus infection. For these receptors, no antigen is known. A single record per CDR3 protein comes from TCRdb applying MiXCR to the reads. The data contain 100,000 to 150,000 distinct CDR3 sequences, roughly 25% of them singletons. The sequenced sample was PBMCs, sequenced either directly or after in vitro stimulation (not recorded which). The origin of the receptors is a human donor in good health (CMV status not recorded). Some clones in this sample may be carry-over from other donors' samples.

This clonotype has a count of ten or more. The CDR3 DNA is TGTGCCAGCAGTGGACAGGGTGGACCCTACGAGCAGTACTTC. This encodes CASSGQGGPYEQYF. The chain links TRBV12-3 or TRBV12-4 to TRBJ2-7, with TRBD1 matching over 8 bases. Germline trimming cut 5 bases from V and 2 bases from J; bases unmatched to any gene: 5. The CDR3 totals 14 residues.

The V and J genes are TRBV5-1 and TRBJ2-1; 7 bases match TRBD2. The V segment lost 0 bases and the J segment 3 bases; nucleotides outside the gene matches: 6. The CDR3 length is 16 residues. CDR1 is SGHRS, CDR2 YFSETQ, per germline. In nucleotides, the CDR3 is TGCGCCAGCAGCTTGGGGACTAGTTCTAGCTACAATGAGCAGTTCTTC. Translation: CASSLGTSSSYNEQFF.

Concerning this clonotype: This may stem from a read error, because a much larger clone lies one nucleotide away. The chain couples TRBV7-6 to TRBJ2-1, with a weak D call TRBD1 (5 bases). CDR1 is SGHVS and CDR2 is FNYEAQ in the germline V gene. The CDR3 sequence is 14 residues long. The CDR3 reads CASSLRQTDNERFF. The CDR3 DNA is TGTGCCAGCAGCCTCAGACAGACCGACAATGAGCGGTTCTTC. Full variable domain (outside the CDR3, taken from reference TRBV7-6 and TRBJ2-1): GAGVSQSPRYKVTKRGQDVALRCDPISGHVSLYWYRQALGQGPEFLTYFNYEAQQDKSGLPNDRFSAERPEGSISTLTIQRTEQRDSAMYRCASSLRQTDNERFFGPGTRLTVL.

This clonotype was seen more than once but under ten times. The chain joins TRBV20-1 to TRBJ2-3, with D perhaps TRBD1 or TRBD2 (5 bases each). The CDR3 consists of 13 residues. Trimming shortened V by 3 bases and J by 3 bases, and 10 bases separated the two germline ends. Looked up from germline, CDR1 is DFQATT and CDR2 is SNEGSKA (reference sequence). DNA of the CDR3: TGCAGTGCTAGTGGGACGTTAACAGATACGCAGTATTTT. Its translation: CSASGTLTDTQYF.

This clonotype was recorded a few times. The chain joins TRBV7-9 to TRBJ2-1; a weak D match, TRBD1 (6 bases). Trimming left V 5 bases short and J 9 bases short, with 11 bases between. Germline lookup yields CDR1 SEHNR and CDR2 FQNEAQ (reference sequence). The CDR3 has 12 residues. CDR3 region: CASSPQGGEQFF. CDR3 DNA sequence: TGTGCCAGCAGCCCACAGGGCGGTGAGCAGTTCTTC.

This chain joins TRBV28 and TRBJ1-5, with D uncertain. Germline values: CDR1 MDHEN, CDR2 SYDVKM. Trimming took 4 bases from V and 12 from J, leaving 10 bases between them. The CDR3 sequence is 11 residues long. The CDR3 loop reads CASSSDFHQHF. CDR3 nucleotides: TGTGCCAGCAGTTCGGATTTCCACCAGCATTTT.

The chain is built from TRBV6-2 or TRBV6-3 and TRBJ2-1, with 13 bases that match TRBD2. CDR1 is MNHEY and CDR2 is SVGEGT in the germline V gene. This CDR3 has 15 amino acids. V lost 6 bases to trimming and J lost 10 bases; unmatched junction nucleotides: 9. The CDR3 nucleotides are TGTGCCAGCAGCAGCCGGGGACTAGCGGGATGGGAGCAGTTCTTC. Residues: CASSSRGLAGWEQFF.

This chain uses TRBV28 with TRBJ2-7, with 8 bases identical to TRBD2. CDR3 length: 13 residues. Looked up from germline, CDR1 is MDHEN and CDR2 is SYDVKM. The V gene end was trimmed by 6 bases and the J gene end by 4 bases; junction bases not matched to a gene: 5. The CDR3 loop is CASRLGLAYEQYF. The CDR3 region has the DNA TGTGCCAGCAGGCTAGGACTAGCTTACGAGCAGTACTTC.

The sample holds a few counts of this clonotype. The chain links TRBV6-2 or TRBV6-3 to TRBJ1-1; 7 positions match TRBD1. J gave up 7 bases and V 7 bases, and 15 bases lay outside the gene matches. This CDR3 has 15 amino acids. Per the germline V gene, CDR1 is MNHEY and CDR2 is SVGEGT. The CDR3: CASTQGGRMIGEAFF. CDR3 in DNA: TGTGCCAGCACCCAAGGGGGCAGGATGATTGGTGAAGCTTTCTTT.

The sample holds many counts of this clonotype. V usage is TRBV6-1 and J usage is TRBJ2-5; D gene ambiguous. Germline loops: CDR1 MNHNS, CDR2 SASEGT. This CDR3 region has 14 residues. Deletions cut 5 bases from V and 5 bases from J, with 15 bases between. CDR3 region: CASSPRPTLETQYF. In nucleotides, the CDR3 is TGTGCCAGCAGTCCCCGGCCAACCTTGGAGACCCAGTACTTC.

The chain joins TRBV20-1 to TRBJ2-5, with D hard to call. Germline CDR1 reads DFQATT; CDR2 reads SNEGSKA (reference sequence). With 0 bases removed from V and 4 bases from J, the gap between germline ends came to 9 bases. CDR3 length equals 13 residues. CDR3 bases: TGCAGTGCTAGAGACCGCCCGGTAGAGACCCAGTACTTC. It codes for CSARDRPVETQYF.

This chain joins TRBV6-6 and TRBJ1-2; D ambiguous. The CDR3 is made up of 12 amino acids. Between the trimmed V and J ends, which lost 6 bases and 4 bases, there was a span of 9 bases. Germline V gene lookup returns CDR1 MNHNY and CDR2 SVGAGI (reference sequence). This chain's CDR3 is CASRDRSYGYTF. DNA of the CDR3: TGTGCCAGCAGGGACCGATCCTATGGCTACACCTTC.

The CDR3 is CASRTGTGVIEQYF. Here the CDR3 DNA reads TGTGCCAGCAGGACCGGGACAGGGGTAATCGAGCAGTACTTC. This chain uses TRBV6-1 with TRBJ2-7; 10 positions match TRBD1. The trim removed 6 bases at V and 6 bases at J, leaving 8 bases unmatched. The CDR3 runs to 14 residues. Germline CDR1 and CDR2: MNHNS and SASEGT.

In nucleotides, the CDR3 is TGCGCCAGCAGCCAAGTTGGCAGCATGAACACTGAAGCTTTCTTT. Protein sequence: CASSQVGSMNTEAFF. The rearrangement joins TRBV4-1 to TRBJ1-1, with D hard to call. V was pared by 1 base and J by 0 bases, with 9 bases between. Germline V gives CDR1 MGHRA, CDR2 YSYEKL. This CDR3 has 15 amino acids.

This clonotype was seen a single time. The chain recombines TRBV6-8 with TRBJ2-5, with 9 positions matching TRBD2. Germline CDR1 and CDR2: MNHGY and SAAAGT. There are 15 residues in the CDR3. V trimming: 6 bases; J trimming: 2 bases; junction bases outside the gene matches: 7. CDR3 coding DNA: TGTGCCAGCAGGGCAGCTAGCGGGACTCAAGAGACCCAGTACTTC. It translates to CASRAASGTQETQYF.

The rearrangement joins TRBV6-5 to TRBJ1-1; a weak D match, TRBD1 (5 bases). Germline lookup yields CDR1 MNHEY and CDR2 SVGAGI. This CDR3 region has 13 residues. V lost 6 bases and J 4 bases, leaving 12 bases between the germline ends. The CDR3 coding sequence is TGTGCCAGCAGCCCCGACAGACGCACTGAAGCTTTCTTT. Translation: CASSPDRRTEAFF.

This clonotype was observed a handful of times. The CDR3 spells CASSYSGRRYNTEAFF. The CDR3 DNA reads TGTGCCAGCAGTTACTCCGGGAGGAGATATAACACTGAAGCTTTCTTT. This sequence joins TRBV6-2 or TRBV6-3 and TRBJ1-1; D not resolved. Germline assignment: CDR1 MNHEY and CDR2 SVGEGT. The CDR3 covers 16 residues. V was shortened by 0 bases and J by 2 bases, with 13 bases between the two germline ends.

This clonotype was recorded a few times. This rearrangement joins TRBV4-3 to TRBJ2-2; TRBD1 matches at 7 bases. CDR1 is LGHNA and CDR2 is YSLEER in the germline V gene. The CDR3 spans 15 residues. Trimming took 2 bases from V and 5 from J; bases not matched to a gene: 5. The CDR3 sequence: CASSQPYRGTGELFF. CDR3 DNA: TGCGCCAGCAGCCAACCTTACAGGGGTACCGGGGAGCTGTTTTTT.

In its sample, this clonotype was seen once. The chain links TRBV4-1 to TRBJ2-2; D unresolved. The CDR3 extends over 17 amino acids. The germline V and J ends were trimmed by 1 base and 2 bases, with 14 bases remaining between them. In germline, CDR1 is MGHRA, CDR2 YSYEKL. The DNA for the CDR3 is TGCGCCAGCAGCCAAGGGCCCTTCAACGATAACACCGGGGAGCTGTTTTTT. This sequence encodes CASSQGPFNDNTGELFF.

V gene TRBV6-6 combines with J gene TRBJ2-7, with 11 nucleotides matching TRBD2. This CDR3 comprises 16 residues. Germline CDR1 and CDR2: MNHNY and SVGAGI (reference sequence). CDR3 amino acids: CASSDSRLAGSWEQYV. CDR3 DNA sequence: TGTGCCAGCAGTGACTCGAGACTAGCGGGAAGTTGGGAGCAGTACGTC.

This clonotype was found a few times. For the CDR3, the DNA is TGTGCCAGCAGTTCCCTGGACAGGGCCAGCGAGCAGTACGTC. As protein: CASSSLDRASEQYV. The chain employs TRBV6-2 or TRBV6-3 and TRBJ2-7; the match to TRBD1 covers 8 bases. CDR1 and CDR2 (germline): MNHEY, SVGEGT. J lost 6 bases, V lost 4 bases, and 8 bases had no gene match. The CDR3 consists of 14 residues.

The chain carries TRBV27 and TRBJ2-4; D possibly matches TRBD1 or TRBD2 (5 bases each). V lost 6 bases to trimming and J lost 7 bases, with 22 bases between them. Germline values: CDR1 MNHEY, CDR2 SMNVEV (reference sequence). This CDR3 is built from 16 residues. The CDR3 reads CASSPNSGRMNNIQYF. The CDR3 coding sequence is TGTGCCAGCAGCCCTAATTCGGGACGGATGAACAACATTCAGTACTTC.

The chain's CDR3 is CAISPGTSSLPNTGELFF. CDR3 nucleotide sequence: TGTGCCATCAGCCCCGGGACTAGTTCCCTACCTAACACCGGGGAGCTGTTTTTT. The chain employs TRBV10-3 and TRBJ2-2, with 8 bases lining up with TRBD2. Germline CDR1 and CDR2: ENHRY and SYGVKD. The V gene end was trimmed by 6 bases and the J gene end by 2 bases; junction bases not matched to a gene: 14. This CDR3 has 18 amino acids.

This clonotype was detected many times. CDR3 protein: CASSLREVNTGELFF. In nucleotides, the CDR3 is TGTGCCAGCAGCCTTCGCGAGGTTAACACCGGGGAGCTGTTTTTT. V is TRBV7-2 and J is TRBJ2-2; no clear D gene. The CDR3 is 15 amino acids. V shed 5 bases and J shed 2 bases, with 12 bases lying between them. CDR1 SGHTA and CDR2 FQGNSA come from the germline V gene.

A note on this clonotype: A much larger clone is a single base away; this may be a read error. This chain joins TRBV5-1 and TRBJ1-3; D is possibly TRBD1 (6 bases). Germline CDR1 reads SGHRS; CDR2 reads YFSETQ. CDR3 size: 13 residues. The CDR3 sequence is CASSTGPGNSIYF. CDR3 DNA sequence: TGCGCCAGCAGCACAGGGCCTGGAAACAGCATATATTTT.

CDR3 region: CASSLESGPLHF. In DNA, the CDR3 is TGCGCCAGCAGCTTGGAGTCGGGACCCCTCCACTTT. The chain links TRBV5-1 to TRBJ1-6; D is undetermined. Germline V gene lookup returns CDR1 SGHRS and CDR2 YFSETQ. The CDR3 extends over 12 amino acids. V shed 0 bases and J shed 12 bases, with 7 bases lying between them.

There are a few counts of this clonotype. The genes are TRBV5-6 and TRBJ1-1; no definite D call. Germline CDR1 reads SGHDT; CDR2 reads YYEEEE. This CDR3 contains 12 residues. Trimming shortened V by 2 bases and J by 5 bases, and 7 bases separated the two germline ends. The CDR3 DNA reads TGTGCCAGCAGCTTTATAGGAACTGAAGCTTTCTTT. Translating gives CASSFIGTEAFF.